Sequencing of this T cell receptor (beta chain) was carried out in a study of cytomegalovirus exposure and HLA in healthy donors. Study-level background: HLA-typed donors were the source of approximately 88 million unique TCRs, which an early data release held.

Concerning this clone itself: The antigen is undetermined.

Germline V gives CDR1 MNHEY, CDR2 SMNVEV (reference sequence). CDR3 size: 15 residues. V lost 3 bases to trimming and J lost 0 bases, with 12 bases between them. There were likely unrecorded immune exposures, though donors were nominally healthy when sampled. Both 60 Vbeta primers and 13 Jbeta primers went into the PCR. Study processing details: Counted up in a later analysis, unique TCR beta chains came to about 80 million, with about 10 million shared. Sequencing used immunoSEQ multiplex PCR; TCRdb keeps in-frame clones, though not all of them. V and J calls and clone size are those listed in that table; D and trimming were worked out from the DNA. The sample lists around 200,000 clones; 82% were seen once. Study-level findings and limits: The study flagged around 150 TCR beta chains as cytomegalovirus-associated.

The receptor was isolated from a woman aged 40 to 50 in good health and CMV-seronegative. The chain joins TRBV27 to TRBJ2-7; D possibly corresponds to TRBD2 (6 bases). The specimen sequenced was PBMCs. The CDR3 sequence is CASSFYGGLSYEQYF. In DNA form, the CDR3 reads TGTGCCAGCAGTTTTTACGGGGGACTCTCCTACGAGCAGTACTTC.